This T cell receptor beta chain was sequenced during a study of T cells in Graves' hyperthyroidism and ophthalmopathy. About the study: Before any treatment, at initial diagnosis, peripheral blood was collected. The study's findings and limits: Ophthalmopathy was identified by the model a median approximately six months ahead of onset.

Regions amplified from RNA transcripts were the TCR beta CDR3 regions. Initially, a first-round RT-PCR of the TCR CDR3 employed the HTBI primer set. From the multiplex PCR reads, TCRdb called clonotypes with MiXCR, one entry per CDR3 protein. Among fewer than 600,000 distinct CDR3 sequences listed, around 15% were seen once. It was uncontrolled infection, other autoimmune disease, pregnancy or lactation that excluded patients. It was roughly 10 ml of fresh peripheral blood that supplied the PBMCs. This clonotype was observed many times. Its antigen is still unknown. J lost 4 bases, V lost 8 bases, and 6 bases had no gene match. The germline V gene encodes CDR1 SNHLY and CDR2 FYNNEI. The CDR3 spans 13 residues.

The V gene is TRBV2, the J gene TRBJ2-7; 9 bases are a match to TRBD2. The TCR was taken from a woman between 40 and 50 years old with Graves' hyperthyroidism. Sequencing used blood. CDR3 residues: CASFSGSDYEQYF. CDR3 DNA sequence: TGTGCCAGCTTTAGCGGGAGTGATTACGAGCAGTACTTC.